A single sample is the source of the 30 T cell receptor beta chains below, sequenced in a study of shared clonotypes between healthy human individuals. Naive CD8 isolation took CD45RO-negative cells positively selected for CCR7 and excluded terminally differentiated effector memory CD45RA+ cells. Method: immunoSEQ multiplex PCR; TCRdb's copy keeps in-frame clones and lacks some. There are roughly 850,000 clones in the sample; about 96% occur only once, and under 0.25% lies in the top ten. Specimen: naive CD8+ T cells sorted from blood. These receptors were collected from a young man in good health.

This clone was seen only once. Written as DNA, the CDR3 is TGTGCCAGCAGCGCTCGGGACAGGCACGAGCAGTACTTC. Its translation: CASSARDRHEQYF. The genes are TRBV7-9 and TRBJ2-7; TRBD1 agrees at 8 bases. This CDR3 spans 13 amino acids. V trimming: 5 bases; J trimming: 5 bases; junction bases outside the gene matches: 5. Germline-derived CDR1 and CDR2 are SEHNR and FQNEAQ (reference sequence).

The chain has TRBV20-1 and TRBJ2-7; D gene unclear. CDR3 length equals 10 residues. Germline V CDR1 and CDR2: DFQATT, SNEGSKA (reference sequence). The ends were cut back, 6 bases at V and 4 bases at J, with 7 bases in the middle. This CDR3 reads CSAQDYEQYF. CDR3 coding DNA: TGCAGTGCCCAGGATTACGAGCAGTACTTC.

About this clone: The same CDR3 arises from other DNA sequences in this sample as well. V gene TRBV27 combines with J gene TRBJ2-7, with unresolved D. Germline V CDR1 and CDR2: MNHEY, SMNVEV (reference sequence). The CDR3 sequence is 12 residues long. Trimming removed 4 bases from V and 4 bases from J, with 8 bases in between. The CDR3 coding sequence is TGTGCCAGCAGTTACGATGGGTACGAGCAGTACTTC. Protein product: CASSYDGYEQYF.

V and J are TRBV19 and TRBJ2-1; 10 bases are shared with TRBD1. Germline V gene sequence: CDR1 LNHDA, CDR2 SQIVND (reference sequence). J was trimmed by 10 bases and V by 5 bases; bases with no gene match: 2. The CDR3 is 12 residues long. CDR3 nucleotide sequence: TGTGCCAGTAGTCTGACAGGGGGCGAGCAGTTCTTC. Its translation is CASSLTGGEQFF.

Turning to this clone: Other DNA sequences from this sample encode an identical CDR3 as well. This sequence joins TRBV7-9 and TRBJ2-7, with D uncertain. V lost 2 bases and J lost 1, with 3 bases in between. The CDR3 runs to 12 residues. Germline loops: CDR1 SEHNR, CDR2 FQNEAQ (reference sequence). The CDR3 bases are TGTGCCAGCAGCTTAACATCCTACGAGCAGTACTTC. Its protein product is CASSLTSYEQYF.

The genes are TRBV4-3 and TRBJ2-5, with 9 bases identical to TRBD1. V gave up 1 base and J gave up 4 bases; unmatched junction bases: 10. The germline gives CDR1 LGHNA, CDR2 YSLEER. The CDR3 is made up of 17 amino acids. CDR3 in amino acids: CASSQVSRTGDRETQYF. As DNA, the CDR3 is TGCGCCAGCAGCCAAGTAAGCAGGACAGGGGACCGAGAGACCCAGTACTTC.

The gene calls are TRBV7-9 and TRBJ1-5, with D unresolved. Trimming removed 1 base at V and 7 bases at J, with 14 bases between. Germline V gene sequence: CDR1 SEHNR, CDR2 FQNEAQ (reference sequence). The CDR3 is 15 amino acids. The CDR3 spells CASSLDNGVEQPQHF. The DNA for the CDR3 is TGTGCCAGCAGCTTAGACAACGGGGTAGAACAGCCCCAGCATTTT.

This clone was counted a single time. DNA for the CDR3: TGTGCCAGCTCACCAGGGACAGGGTTCGAGCAGTACTTC. Protein sequence: CASSPGTGFEQYF. This rearrangement joins TRBV18 to TRBJ2-7; 9 bases fit TRBD1. Germline V CDR1 and CDR2: KGHSH, LQKENI. V lost 2 bases, J lost 6 bases, and 2 bases stayed unmatched. This CDR3 contains 13 residues.

The chain combines TRBV4-1 with TRBJ2-1; D possibly uses TRBD1 or TRBD2 (5 bases each). Trimming shortened V by 4 bases and J by 2 bases, and 15 bases separated the two germline ends. The CDR3 spans 16 residues. Germline CDR1 reads MGHRA; CDR2 reads YSYEKL. The chain's CDR3 is CASSPLGTKTYNEQFF. Written as DNA, the CDR3 is TGCGCCAGCAGCCCTCTCGGGACGAAAACCTACAATGAGCAGTTCTTC.

The chain employs TRBV19 and TRBJ2-7; D may be TRBD2 (6 bases). This CDR3 has 14 amino acids. V was shortened by 1 base and J by 2 bases, with 9 bases between the two germline ends. Looked up from germline, CDR1 is LNHDA and CDR2 is SQIVND (reference sequence). The CDR3 bases are TGTGCCAGTAGTATAGCGGGGGAGACCTACGAGCAGTACTTC. Protein sequence: CASSIAGETYEQYF. Based on the CDR3 plus reference TRBV19 and TRBJ2-7, the full variable domain is DGGITQSPKYLFRKEGQNVTLSCEQNLNHDAMYWYRQDPGQGLRLIYYSQIVNDFQKGDIAEGYSVSREKKESFPLTVTSAQKNPTAFYLCASSIAGETYEQYFGPGTRLTVT.

The rearrangement uses TRBV13 and TRBJ2-1; TRBD2 matches 12 bases. CDR3 size: 15 residues. Per the germline V gene, CDR1 is PRHDT and CDR2 is FYEKMQ (reference sequence). Trimming cost V 5 bases and J 7 bases; bases outside gene matches: 6. The CDR3 nucleotides are TGTGCCAGCAGCCTCTGGACTAGCGGGAAGAATGAGCAGTTCTTC. Translation gives CASSLWTSGKNEQFF.

CDR3 region: CASSRSKAGQDYGYTF. In DNA form, the CDR3 reads TGTGCCAGCAGTCGCTCTAAGGCAGGGCAGGACTATGGCTACACCTTC. J is TRBJ1-2 and V is TRBV27, with a tentative D call TRBD1 (5 bases). V was cut by 5 bases and J by 3 bases, with 19 bases left in between. The CDR3 consists of 16 residues. Germline V gene sequence: CDR1 MNHEY, CDR2 SMNVEV (reference sequence).

The chain joins TRBV29-1 to TRBJ2-2, with D perhaps assigned TRBD1 or TRBD2 (6 bases each). The germline gives CDR1 SQVTM, CDR2 ANQGSEA. The CDR3 is made up of 15 amino acids. Trimming removed 7 bases from V and 7 bases from J, with 22 bases in between. The CDR3 protein is CSALRWRGESGELFF. For the CDR3, the DNA is TGCAGCGCCCTGAGGTGGAGGGGGGAGAGCGGGGAGCTGTTTTTT.

The chain combines TRBV27 with TRBJ2-7; 7 bases agree with TRBD1. The CDR3 consists of 13 residues. Germline CDR1 MNHEY, CDR2 SMNVEV (reference sequence). V dropped 7 bases and J dropped 1; count of bases not matched to a gene: 4. The CDR3 coding sequence is TGTGCCAGCACTGGACAGGCGTCCTACGAGCAGTACTTC. Translating gives CASTGQASYEQYF.

CDR3 sequence: CASSIFTGGSGELFF. The CDR3 DNA sequence: TGTGCCAGTAGTATCTTCACAGGGGGCAGCGGGGAGCTGTTTTTT. The J gene is TRBJ2-2, the V gene TRBV19; 9 positions match TRBD1. In germline, CDR1 is LNHDA, CDR2 SQIVND (reference sequence). V dropped 3 bases and J dropped 7; count of bases not matched to a gene: 6. This CDR3 spans 15 amino acids. Drawing the rest from reference TRBV19 and TRBJ2-2, the complete variable domain is DGGITQSPKYLFRKEGQNVTLSCEQNLNHDAMYWYRQDPGQGLRLIYYSQIVNDFQKGDIAEGYSVSREKKESFPLTVTSAQKNPTAFYLCASSIFTGGSGELFFGEGSRLTVL.

In its sample, this clone was seen once. This chain joins TRBV19 and TRBJ2-7; TRBD1 matches at 8 bases. J gave up 6 bases and V 5 bases, and 12 bases lay outside the gene matches. The CDR3 runs to 15 residues. CDR1 and CDR2 (germline): LNHDA, SQIVND (reference sequence). The CDR3 loop is CASSAADRGPGEQYF. The DNA of the CDR3 is TGTGCCAGTAGTGCCGCCGACAGGGGTCCTGGCGAGCAGTACTTC.

The chain couples TRBV10-2 to TRBJ2-2; D gene unclear. The CDR3 consists of 12 residues. V lost 7 bases and J 5 bases, leaving 8 bases between the germline ends. CDR1 and CDR2 from the germline V gene are WSHSY and SAAADI. Here the CDR3 DNA reads TGCGCCAGCACGTCCATGACCGGGGAGCTGTTTTTT. Translating it yields CASTSMTGELFF.

This clone appeared once. V and J are TRBV28 and TRBJ1-3, with D possibly being TRBD1 (5 bases). The CDR3 is made up of 17 amino acids. Germline lookup yields CDR1 MDHEN and CDR2 SYDVKM. Trimming stripped 6 bases from V and 0 bases from J, with 18 bases between. The CDR3 coding sequence is TGTGCCAGCAGCTCCGGGGCAGGACTACTCTCTGGAAACACCATATATTTT. This encodes CASSSGAGLLSGNTIYF. Drawing the rest from reference TRBV28 and TRBJ1-3, the complete variable domain is DVKVTQSSRYLVKRTGEKVFLECVQDMDHENMFWYRQDPGLGLRLIYFSYDVKMKEKGDIPEGYSVSREKKERFSLILESASTNQTSMYLCASSSGAGLLSGNTIYFGEGSWLTVV.

DNA of the CDR3: TGTGCCAGCAGCGCACCCTCAGGGTCCGTCGGCTACACCTTC. The encoded protein is CASSAPSGSVGYTF. The chain couples TRBV9 to TRBJ1-2, with a tentative D call TRBD1 (5 bases). Germline CDR1 is SGDLS and CDR2 is YYNGEE. Trimming removed 3 bases at V and 8 bases at J, with 17 bases between. This CDR3 contains 14 residues.

This chain uses TRBV18 with TRBJ1-1; 7 bases are a match to TRBD1. V gave up 2 bases and J gave up 0 bases; unmatched junction bases: 3. CDR1 is KGHSH, CDR2 LQKENI, per germline. This CDR3 is 15 amino acids long. The chain's CDR3 is CASSPRDSVNTEAFF. The DNA of the CDR3 is TGTGCCAGCTCACCAAGGGACAGCGTGAACACTGAAGCTTTCTTT.

In DNA form, the CDR3 reads TGTGCCAGCAGTCCCGGCGGGGGAGTGGGTTCCTACGAGCAGTACTTC. This gives the protein CASSPGGGVGSYEQYF. The J gene is TRBJ2-7, the V gene TRBV28, with 7 bases identical to TRBD2. V dropped 5 bases and J dropped 1; count of bases not matched to a gene: 11. Germline V gene lookup returns CDR1 MDHEN and CDR2 SYDVKM. The CDR3 has 16 residues.

The chain combines TRBV5-8 with TRBJ2-2; 7 nucleotides match TRBD2. With 4 bases clipped from V and 6 bases from J, the junction kept 3 bases outside the gene matches. There are 13 residues in the CDR3. In germline, CDR1 is SGHTS, CDR2 YDEGEE. The CDR3 loop is CASSRSGAGELFF. The CDR3 nucleotides are TGTGCCAGCAGCAGGAGCGGGGCCGGGGAGCTGTTTTTT. Variable domain in full (rest from reference TRBV5-8 and TRBJ2-2): EAGVTQSPTHLIKTRGQQATLRCSPISGHTSVYWYQQALGLGLQFLLWYDEGEERNRGNFPPRFSGRQFPNYSSELNVNALELEDSALYLCASSRSGAGELFFGEGSRLTVL.

V is TRBV15 and J is TRBJ1-3; the D is unclear. The CDR3 runs to 15 residues. Germline assignment: CDR1 LNHNV and CDR2 YYDKDF (reference sequence). Trimming pared 0 bases from V and 0 bases from J, leaving 6 bases between. The CDR3 region is CATSRDGSSGNTIYF. CDR3 sequence (DNA): TGTGCCACCAGCAGAGACGGAAGCTCTGGAAACACCATATATTTT. Full variable domain (outside the CDR3, taken from reference TRBV15 and TRBJ1-3): DAMVIQNPRYQVTQFGKPVTLSCSQTLNHNVMYWYQQKSSQAPKLLFHYYDKDFNNEADTPDNFQSRRPNTSFCFLDIRSPGLGDTAMYLCATSRDGSSGNTIYFGEGSWLTVV.

This clone was found a few times. CDR3 region: CASSPWTSGVYEQYF. Written as DNA, the CDR3 is TGTGCCAGCTCACCCTGGACTAGCGGAGTCTACGAGCAGTACTTC. This chain uses TRBV18 with TRBJ2-7, with 10 bases fitting TRBD2. J gave up 3 bases and V 3 bases, and 5 bases lay outside the gene matches. From germline, CDR1 is KGHSH and CDR2 LQKENI. The CDR3 loop spans 15 amino acids.

This chain links TRBV5-1 with TRBJ2-2; 11 nucleotides line up with TRBD2. Germline-derived CDR1 and CDR2 are SGHRS and YFSETQ. V was pared by 2 bases and J by 3 bases, with 6 bases of the junction left unmatched. This CDR3 has 17 residues. In DNA, the CDR3 is TGCGCCAGCAGCTTCTGGGGACTAGCGGAGCACACCGGGGAGCTGTTTTTT. This codes for CASSFWGLAEHTGELFF.

The J gene is TRBJ2-1, the V gene TRBV11-2; a possible D gene is TRBD2 (6 bases). The CDR3 length is 17 residues. Germline V gene sequence: CDR1 SGHAT, CDR2 FQNNGV. The germline V and J ends were trimmed by 1 base and 5 bases, with 18 bases remaining between them. Here the CDR3 DNA reads TGTGCCAGCAGCTTAGTGTATCGGAGGGCCGATGACAATGAGCAGTTCTTC. Translation gives CASSLVYRRADDNEQFF.

The chain joins TRBV10-3 to TRBJ1-1; D is unclear. The V gene's germline CDR1 is ENHRY and CDR2 SYGVKD. V lost 0 bases and J 1 base, leaving 9 bases between the germline ends. CDR3 size: 15 residues. The CDR3 region is CAISESLSRNTEAFF. The CDR3 DNA sequence: TGTGCCATCAGTGAGTCGCTCTCCCGGAACACTGAAGCTTTCTTT.

This sequence joins TRBV29-1 and TRBJ2-1; TRBD2 aligns across 7 bases. The CDR3 has 13 residues. Germline CDR1 is SQVTM and CDR2 is ANQGSEA. V dropped 4 bases and J dropped 9; count of bases not matched to a gene: 9. CDR3 bases: TGCAGCGTTGCAAGGGGTCCGGGAGGTGAGCAGTTCTTC. It encodes CSVARGPGGEQFF.

V gene TRBV27 combines with J gene TRBJ2-7; 9 bases align to TRBD2. CDR1 is MNHEY, CDR2 SMNVEV, per germline (reference sequence). This CDR3 spans 14 amino acids. Germline trimming cut 7 bases from V and 7 bases from J; bases unmatched to any gene: 11. The CDR3: CASTPRREGQEQYF. Written as DNA, the CDR3 is TGTGCCAGCACCCCTCGGCGGGAGGGCCAGGAGCAGTACTTC.

The chain employs TRBV28 and TRBJ1-2; 8 bases match TRBD1. The CDR3 extends over 13 amino acids. Germline V gene lookup returns CDR1 MDHEN and CDR2 SYDVKM. Germline trimming cut 6 bases from V and 5 bases from J; bases unmatched to any gene: 5. The CDR3 sequence is CASSATGGYGYTF. The DNA for the CDR3 is TGTGCCAGCAGCGCAACAGGGGGGTATGGCTACACCTTC.